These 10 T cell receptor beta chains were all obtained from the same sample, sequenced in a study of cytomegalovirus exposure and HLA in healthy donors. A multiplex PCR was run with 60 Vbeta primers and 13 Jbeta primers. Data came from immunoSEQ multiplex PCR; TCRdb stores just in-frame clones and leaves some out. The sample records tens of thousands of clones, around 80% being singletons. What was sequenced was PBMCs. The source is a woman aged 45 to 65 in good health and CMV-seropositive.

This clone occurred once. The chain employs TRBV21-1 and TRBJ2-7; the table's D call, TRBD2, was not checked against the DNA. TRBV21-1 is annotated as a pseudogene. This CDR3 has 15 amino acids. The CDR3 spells CASSNMEAGGFEQYV. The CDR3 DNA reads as TGTGCCAGCAGCAACATGGAAGCGGGAGGGTTCGAGCAGTACGTC.

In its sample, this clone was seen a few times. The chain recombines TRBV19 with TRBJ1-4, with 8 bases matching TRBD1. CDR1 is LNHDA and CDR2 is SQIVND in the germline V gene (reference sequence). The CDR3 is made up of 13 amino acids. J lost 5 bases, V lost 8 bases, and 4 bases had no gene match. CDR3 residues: CASRQGSNEKLFF. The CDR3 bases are TGTGCCAGTCGACAGGGGTCGAATGAAAAACTGTTTTTT.

This CDR3 is CASSLTAAGGPGTQYF. The CDR3 DNA reads as TGCGCCAGCAGCTTGACGGCAGCGGGGGGGCCGGGGACCCAGTACTTC. The rearrangement links TRBV5-1 to TRBJ2-5; 10 positions agree with TRBD2. The germline V gene encodes CDR1 SGHRS and CDR2 YFSETQ. V was pared by 1 base and J by 7 bases, with 10 bases of the junction left unmatched. The CDR3 consists of 16 residues.

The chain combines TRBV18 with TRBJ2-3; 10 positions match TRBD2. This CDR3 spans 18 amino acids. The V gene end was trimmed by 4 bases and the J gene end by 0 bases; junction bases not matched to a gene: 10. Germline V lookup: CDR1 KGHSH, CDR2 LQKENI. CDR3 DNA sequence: TGTGCCAGCTCACTCCTTAGGACTAGCGGTTCTAGCACAGATACGCAGTATTTT. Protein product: CASSLLRTSGSSTDTQYF. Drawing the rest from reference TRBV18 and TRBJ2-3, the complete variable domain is NAGVMQNPRHLVRRRGQEARLRCSPMKGHSHVYWYRQLPEEGLKFMVYLQKENIIDESGMPKERFSAEFPKEGPSILRIQQVVRGDSAAYFCASSLLRTSGSSTDTQYFGPGTRLTVL.

The CDR3 region has the DNA TGTGCCAGCAGTTACGAGGCAGGGAAGGGATGGGGCTACACCTTC. As protein: CASSYEAGKGWGYTF. The genes are TRBV6-5 and TRBJ1-2; a possible D gene is TRBD1 (5 bases). This CDR3 contains 15 residues. Trimming left V 2 bases short and J 8 bases short, with 18 bases between. From germline, CDR1 is MNHEY and CDR2 SVGAGI.

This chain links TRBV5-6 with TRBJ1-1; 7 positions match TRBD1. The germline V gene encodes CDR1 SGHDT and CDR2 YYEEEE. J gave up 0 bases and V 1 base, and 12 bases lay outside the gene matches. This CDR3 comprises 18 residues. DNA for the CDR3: TGTGCCAGCAGCTTGCTCCGGGACAGAAATTGGGTGAACACTGAAGCTTTCTTT. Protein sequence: CASSLLRDRNWVNTEAFF.

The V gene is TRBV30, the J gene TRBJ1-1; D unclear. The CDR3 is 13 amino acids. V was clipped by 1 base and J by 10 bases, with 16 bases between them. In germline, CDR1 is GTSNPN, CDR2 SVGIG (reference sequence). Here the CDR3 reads CAWSDGLSVGAFF. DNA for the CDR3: TGTGCCTGGAGTGATGGACTGTCGGTGGGAGCTTTCTTT.

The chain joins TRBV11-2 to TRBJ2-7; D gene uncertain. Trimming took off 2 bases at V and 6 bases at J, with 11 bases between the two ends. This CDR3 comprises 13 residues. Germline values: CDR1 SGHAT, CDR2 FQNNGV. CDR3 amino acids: CASSLSSTSEQYF. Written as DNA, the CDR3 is TGTGCCAGCAGCTTATCTTCTACCTCCGAGCAGTACTTC. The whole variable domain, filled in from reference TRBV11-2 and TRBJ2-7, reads EAGVAQSPRYKIIEKRQSVAFWCNPISGHATLYWYQQILGQGPKLLIQFQNNGVVDDSQLPKDRFSAERLKGVDSTLKIQPAKLEDSAVYLCASSLSSTSEQYFGPGTRLTVT.

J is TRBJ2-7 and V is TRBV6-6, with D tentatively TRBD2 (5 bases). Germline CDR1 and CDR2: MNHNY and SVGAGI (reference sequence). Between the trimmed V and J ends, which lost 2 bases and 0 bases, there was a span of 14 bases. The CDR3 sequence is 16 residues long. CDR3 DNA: TGTGCCAGCAGTTACCCACTCTCTGGGAGCTCCTACGAGCAGTACTTC. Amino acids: CASSYPLSGSSYEQYF.

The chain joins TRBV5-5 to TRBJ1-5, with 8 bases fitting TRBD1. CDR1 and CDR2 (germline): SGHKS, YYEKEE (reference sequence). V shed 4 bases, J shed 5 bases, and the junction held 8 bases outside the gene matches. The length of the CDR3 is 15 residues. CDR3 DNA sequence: TGTGCCAGCAGCCAACCGGGACAGGCGGATCAGCCCCAGCATTTT. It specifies CASSQPGQADQPQHF.